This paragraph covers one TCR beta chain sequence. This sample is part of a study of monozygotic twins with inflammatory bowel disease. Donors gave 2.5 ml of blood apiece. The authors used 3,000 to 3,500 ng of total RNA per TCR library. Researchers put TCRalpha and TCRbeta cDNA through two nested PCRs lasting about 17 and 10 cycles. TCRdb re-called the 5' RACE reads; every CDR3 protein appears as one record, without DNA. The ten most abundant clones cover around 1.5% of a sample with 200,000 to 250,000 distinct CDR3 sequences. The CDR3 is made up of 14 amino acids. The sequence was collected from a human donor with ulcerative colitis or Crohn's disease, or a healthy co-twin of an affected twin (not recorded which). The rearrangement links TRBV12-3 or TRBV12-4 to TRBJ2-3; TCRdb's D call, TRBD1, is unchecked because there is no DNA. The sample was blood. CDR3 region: CASRWGRSTDTQYF.